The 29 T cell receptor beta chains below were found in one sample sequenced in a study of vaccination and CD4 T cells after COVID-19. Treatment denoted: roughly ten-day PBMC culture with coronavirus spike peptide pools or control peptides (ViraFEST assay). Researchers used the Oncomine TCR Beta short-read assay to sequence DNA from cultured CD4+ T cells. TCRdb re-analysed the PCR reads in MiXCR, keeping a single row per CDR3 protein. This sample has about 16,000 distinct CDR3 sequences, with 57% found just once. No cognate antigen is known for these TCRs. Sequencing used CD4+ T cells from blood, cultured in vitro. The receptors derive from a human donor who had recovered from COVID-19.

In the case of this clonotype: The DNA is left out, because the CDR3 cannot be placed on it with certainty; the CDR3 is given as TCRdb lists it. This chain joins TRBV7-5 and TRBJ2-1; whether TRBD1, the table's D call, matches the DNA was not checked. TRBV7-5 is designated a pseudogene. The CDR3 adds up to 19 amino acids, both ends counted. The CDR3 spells CISVSEAPSPPGPGNEQFF.

This CDR3 reads CASSSGRSPNYGYTF. The CDR3 coding sequence is TGTGCCAGCAGTTCGGGACGGAGTCCTAACTATGGCTACACCTTC. The chain recombines TRBV6-5 with TRBJ1-2, with D tentatively TRBD1 (5 bases). The germline V gene has CDR1 MNHEY and CDR2 SVGAGI. The CDR3 runs 15 residues. V lost 4 bases and J lost 0, with 12 bases in between.

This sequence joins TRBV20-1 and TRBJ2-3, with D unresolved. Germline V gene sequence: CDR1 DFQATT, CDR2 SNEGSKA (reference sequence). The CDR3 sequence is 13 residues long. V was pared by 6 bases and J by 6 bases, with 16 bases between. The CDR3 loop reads CSATPLNGDTQYF. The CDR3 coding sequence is TGCAGTGCGACTCCCCTTAATGGGGATACGCAGTATTTT.

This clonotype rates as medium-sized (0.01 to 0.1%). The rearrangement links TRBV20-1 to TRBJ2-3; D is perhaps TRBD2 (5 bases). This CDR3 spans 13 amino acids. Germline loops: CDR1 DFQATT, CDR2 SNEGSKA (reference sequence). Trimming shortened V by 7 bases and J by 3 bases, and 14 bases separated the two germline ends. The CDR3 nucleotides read TGCAGTGTTACAAGCGGCATGACAGATACGCAGTATTTT. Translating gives CSVTSGMTDTQYF.

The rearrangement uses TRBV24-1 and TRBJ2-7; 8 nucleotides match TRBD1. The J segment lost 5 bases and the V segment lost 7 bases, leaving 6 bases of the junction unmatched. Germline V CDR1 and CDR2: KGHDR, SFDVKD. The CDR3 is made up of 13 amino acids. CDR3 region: CATRQGGRDEQYF. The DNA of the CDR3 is TGTGCCACCAGACAGGGGGGCCGGGACGAGCAGTACTTC.

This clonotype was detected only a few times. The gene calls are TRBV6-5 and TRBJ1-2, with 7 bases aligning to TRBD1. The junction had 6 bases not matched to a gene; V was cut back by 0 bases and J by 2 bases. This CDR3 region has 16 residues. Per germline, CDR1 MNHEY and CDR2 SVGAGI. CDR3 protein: CASSYSTGAGNYGYTF. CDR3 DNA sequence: TGTGCCAGCAGTTACTCAACAGGGGCGGGGAACTATGGCTACACCTTC.

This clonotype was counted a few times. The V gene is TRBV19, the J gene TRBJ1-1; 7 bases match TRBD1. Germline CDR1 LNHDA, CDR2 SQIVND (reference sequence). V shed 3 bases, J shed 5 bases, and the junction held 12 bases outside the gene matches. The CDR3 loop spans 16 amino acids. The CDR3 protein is CASSILPERGLTEAFF. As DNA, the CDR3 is TGTGCCAGTAGTATCCTACCAGAAAGGGGGCTTACTGAAGCTTTCTTT.

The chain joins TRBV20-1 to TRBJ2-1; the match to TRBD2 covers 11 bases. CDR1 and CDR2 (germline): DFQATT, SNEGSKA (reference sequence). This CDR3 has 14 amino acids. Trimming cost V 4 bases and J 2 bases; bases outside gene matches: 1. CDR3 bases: TGCAGTGCTACGACTAGCGGGACCTACAATGAGCAGTTCTTC. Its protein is CSATTSGTYNEQFF.

The CDR3 DNA reads TGTGCCAGCAGGGACAGGTTGAATGGCTACACCTTC. It encodes CASRDRLNGYTF. The gene calls are TRBV28 and TRBJ1-2, with 7 bases matching TRBD1. The V and J ends lost 6 bases and 6 bases, in that order; junction bases with no gene match: 4. Germline values: CDR1 MDHEN, CDR2 SYDVKM. This CDR3 has 12 amino acids.

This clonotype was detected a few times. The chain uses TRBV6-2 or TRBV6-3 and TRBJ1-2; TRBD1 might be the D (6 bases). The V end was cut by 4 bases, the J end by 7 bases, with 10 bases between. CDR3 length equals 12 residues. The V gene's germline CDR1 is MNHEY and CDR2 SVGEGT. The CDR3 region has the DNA TGTGCCAGCAGTTTGGGGACATCTGGCTACACCTTC. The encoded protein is CASSLGTSGYTF.

CDR3 nucleotide sequence: TGTGCCAGCAGCTTAGAGCTCGCCAGGCTCAATGAGCAGTTCTTC. Amino acids: CASSLELARLNEQFF. The chain recombines TRBV7-6 with TRBJ2-1; D remains ambiguous. The CDR3 runs to 15 residues. CDR1 is SGHVS, CDR2 FNYEAQ, per germline. The V and J ends lost 1 base and 6 bases respectively, with 13 bases between them.

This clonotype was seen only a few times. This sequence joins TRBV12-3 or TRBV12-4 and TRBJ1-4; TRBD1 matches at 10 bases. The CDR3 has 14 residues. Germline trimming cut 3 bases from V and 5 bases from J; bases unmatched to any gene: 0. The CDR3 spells CASSLTGGNEKLFF. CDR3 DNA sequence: TGTGCCAGCAGTTTGACAGGGGGCAATGAAAAACTGTTTTTT.

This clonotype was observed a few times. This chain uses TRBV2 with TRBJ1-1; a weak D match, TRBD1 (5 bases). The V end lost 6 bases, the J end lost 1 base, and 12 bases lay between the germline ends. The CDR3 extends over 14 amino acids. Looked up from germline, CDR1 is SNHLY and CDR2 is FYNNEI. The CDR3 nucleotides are TGTGCCAGCAGCGGGACGGTCCAGAACACTGAAGCTTTCTTT. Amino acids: CASSGTVQNTEAFF.

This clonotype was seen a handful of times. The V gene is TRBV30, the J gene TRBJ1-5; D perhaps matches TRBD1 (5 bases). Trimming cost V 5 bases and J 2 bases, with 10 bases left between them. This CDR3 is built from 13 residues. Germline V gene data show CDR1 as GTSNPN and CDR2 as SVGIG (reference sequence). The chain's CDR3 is CAWDGGGNQPQHF. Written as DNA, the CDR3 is TGTGCCTGGGACGGGGGGGGCAATCAGCCCCAGCATTTT.

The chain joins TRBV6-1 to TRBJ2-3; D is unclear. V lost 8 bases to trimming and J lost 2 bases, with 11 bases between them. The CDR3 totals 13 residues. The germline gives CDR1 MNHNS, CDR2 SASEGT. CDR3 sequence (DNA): TGTGCCAGCGGCCCGGCTACCACAGATACGCAGTATTTT. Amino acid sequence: CASGPATTDTQYF.

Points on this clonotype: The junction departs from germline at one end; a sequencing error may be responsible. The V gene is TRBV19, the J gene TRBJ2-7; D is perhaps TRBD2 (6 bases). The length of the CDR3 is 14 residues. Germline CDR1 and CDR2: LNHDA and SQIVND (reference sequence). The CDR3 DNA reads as TGTGCCAGTAGCATAGCGGCGAGCTCCTACGAGCAGTACTTC. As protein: CASSIAASSYEQYF.

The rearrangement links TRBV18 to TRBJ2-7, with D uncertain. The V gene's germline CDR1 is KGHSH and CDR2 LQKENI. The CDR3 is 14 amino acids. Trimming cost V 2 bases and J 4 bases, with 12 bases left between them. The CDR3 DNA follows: TGTGCCAGCTCACCAGGCCTGGTGAATTACGAGCAGTACTTC. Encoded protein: CASSPGLVNYEQYF.

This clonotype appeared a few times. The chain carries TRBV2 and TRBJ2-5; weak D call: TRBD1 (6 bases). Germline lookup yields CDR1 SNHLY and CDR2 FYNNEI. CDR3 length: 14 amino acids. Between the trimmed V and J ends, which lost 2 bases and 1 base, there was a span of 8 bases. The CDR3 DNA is TGTGCCAGCAGTGAACAGGGGCCCCAAGAGACCCAGTACTTC. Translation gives CASSEQGPQETQYF.

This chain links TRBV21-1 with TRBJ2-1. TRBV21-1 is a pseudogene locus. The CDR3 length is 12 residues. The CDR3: CASSEVTHEQFF. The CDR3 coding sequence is TGTGCCAGCAGCGAGGTAACCCATGAGCAGTTCTTC.

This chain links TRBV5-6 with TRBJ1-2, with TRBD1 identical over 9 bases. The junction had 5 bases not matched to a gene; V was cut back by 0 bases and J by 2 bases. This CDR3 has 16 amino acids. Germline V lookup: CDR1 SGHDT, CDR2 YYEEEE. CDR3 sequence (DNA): TGTGCCAGCAGCTTGGCAGGACAGGGGCGGAACTATGGCTACACCTTC. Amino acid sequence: CASSLAGQGRNYGYTF.

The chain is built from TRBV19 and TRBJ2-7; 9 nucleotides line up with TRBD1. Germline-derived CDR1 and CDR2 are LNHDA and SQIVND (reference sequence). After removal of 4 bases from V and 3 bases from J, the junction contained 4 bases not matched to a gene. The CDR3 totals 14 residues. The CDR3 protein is CASSTTGGSYEQYF. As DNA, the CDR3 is TGTGCCAGTAGTACGACAGGGGGGAGCTACGAGCAGTACTTC.

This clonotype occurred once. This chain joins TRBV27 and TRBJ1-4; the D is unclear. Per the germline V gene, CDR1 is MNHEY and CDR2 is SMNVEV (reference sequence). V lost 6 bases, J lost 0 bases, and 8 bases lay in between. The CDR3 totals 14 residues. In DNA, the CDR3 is TGTGCCAGCAGGAGAGCCGCAACTAATGAAAAACTGTTTTTT. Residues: CASRRAATNEKLFF.

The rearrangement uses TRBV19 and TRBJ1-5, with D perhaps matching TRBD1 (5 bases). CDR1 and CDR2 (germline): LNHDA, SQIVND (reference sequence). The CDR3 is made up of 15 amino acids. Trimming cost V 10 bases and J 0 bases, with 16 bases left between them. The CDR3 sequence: CATLGADYSNQPQHF. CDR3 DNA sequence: TGTGCCACCCTAGGGGCAGATTATAGCAATCAGCCCCAGCATTTT.

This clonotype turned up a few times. The CDR3 nucleotides read TGCAGTGCTAGGGGGAGTTTATCCTATAATTCACCCCTCCACTTT. This encodes CSARGSLSYNSPLHF. The rearrangement uses TRBV20-1 and TRBJ1-6, with D hard to call. Germline assignment: CDR1 DFQATT and CDR2 SNEGSKA (reference sequence). V lost 3 bases, J lost 1 base, and 10 bases lay in between. The CDR3 contains 15 residues.

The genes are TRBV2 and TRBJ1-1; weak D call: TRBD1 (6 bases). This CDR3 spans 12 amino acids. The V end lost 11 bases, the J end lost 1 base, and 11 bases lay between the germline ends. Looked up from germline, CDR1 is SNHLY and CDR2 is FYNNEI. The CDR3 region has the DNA TGTGCCCTGGACAGAAGGAACACTGAAGCTTTCTTT. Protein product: CALDRRNTEAFF.

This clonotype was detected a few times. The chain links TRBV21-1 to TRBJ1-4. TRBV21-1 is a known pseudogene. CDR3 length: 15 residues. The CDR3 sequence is CASSKGVRRNEKLFF. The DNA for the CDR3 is TGTGCCAGCAGCAAAGGGGTTAGGCGTAATGAAAAACTGTTTTTT.

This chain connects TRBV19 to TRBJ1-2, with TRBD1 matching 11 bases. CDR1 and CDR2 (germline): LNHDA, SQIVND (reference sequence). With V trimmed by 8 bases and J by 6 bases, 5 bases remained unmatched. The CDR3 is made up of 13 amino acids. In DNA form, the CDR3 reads TGTGCCAGTGGGGGGACAGGGGGTGATGGCTACACCTTC. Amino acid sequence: CASGGTGGDGYTF.

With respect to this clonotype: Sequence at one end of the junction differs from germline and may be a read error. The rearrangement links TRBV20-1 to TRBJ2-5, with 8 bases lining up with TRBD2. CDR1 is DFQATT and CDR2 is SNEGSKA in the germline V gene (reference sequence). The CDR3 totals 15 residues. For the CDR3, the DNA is TGCAGTGCTAGCCAAGGACTAGCTCCTCAAGGGACCCAGTACTTC. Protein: CSASQGLAPQGTQYF.

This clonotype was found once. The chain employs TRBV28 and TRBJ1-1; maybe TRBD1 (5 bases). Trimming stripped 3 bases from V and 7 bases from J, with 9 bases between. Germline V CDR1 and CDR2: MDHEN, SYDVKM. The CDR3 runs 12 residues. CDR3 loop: CASSFGGFEAFF. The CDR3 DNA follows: TGTGCCAGCAGTTTCGGGGGGTTTGAAGCTTTCTTT.